The 13 T cell receptor beta chains below were found in one sample sequenced in a study of shared clonotypes between healthy human individuals. TCRdb's table, derived via immunoSEQ multiplex PCR, lists solely in-frame clones and lacks some. This table holds 2.5 million or so clones, around 90% found once. Sequencing was performed on naive CD4+ T cells sorted from blood. This sample's subset: CD45RA+ positively selected. Receptors originate from a man aged 18 to 29 in good health.

The CDR3, as DNA: TGTGCCAGCAGTGATTGGGTTGCAGCCGGGGAGCTGTTTTTT. Protein sequence: CASSDWVAAGELFF. The chain employs TRBV2 and TRBJ2-2; D is undetermined. V lost 3 bases to trimming and J lost 6 bases, with 11 bases between them. The CDR3 runs to 14 residues. The germline V gene has CDR1 SNHLY and CDR2 FYNNEI.

The chain recombines TRBV2 with TRBJ2-2; TRBD1 aligns across 12 bases. Germline CDR1 is SNHLY and CDR2 is FYNNEI. This CDR3 has 15 amino acids. With V trimmed by 8 bases and J by 3 bases, 4 bases remained unmatched. CDR3 in amino acids: CASRDRGLHTGELFF. CDR3 in DNA: TGTGCCAGCCGGGACAGGGGGCTGCACACCGGGGAGCTGTTTTTT. The variable domain in full, with the rest retrieved from reference TRBV2 and TRBJ2-2, is EPEVTQTPSHQVTQMGQEVILRCVPISNHLYFYWYRQILGQKVEFLVSFYNNEISEKSEIFDDQFSVERPDGSNFTLKIRSTKLEDSAMYFCASRDRGLHTGELFFGEGSRLTVL.

V is TRBV5-1 and J is TRBJ2-7; the D is unclear. Germline-derived CDR1 and CDR2 are SGHRS and YFSETQ. The CDR3 runs to 14 residues. Trimming removed 3 bases at V and 2 bases at J, with 12 bases between. The CDR3 here is CASSSKGTTYEQYF. The CDR3 nucleotides are TGCGCCAGCAGCTCCAAGGGCACTACCTACGAGCAGTACTTC.

The rearrangement links TRBV30 to TRBJ2-1; 11 bases are shared with TRBD2. The CDR3 is 20 residues long. Germline CDR1 is GTSNPN and CDR2 is SVGIG (reference sequence). V shed 3 bases, J shed 0 bases, and the junction held 16 bases outside the gene matches. Written as DNA, the CDR3 is TGTGCCTGGAGGGGTGAACTAGCGGGAGACCTGTTGAGCTCCTACAATGAGCAGTTCTTC. This codes for CAWRGELAGDLLSSYNEQFF.

This chain joins TRBV30 and TRBJ1-3, with D possibly matching TRBD1 (6 bases). V dropped 4 bases and J dropped 0 bases, with 13 bases sitting between them. There are 15 residues in the CDR3. The germline CDR1 and CDR2 sequences are GTSNPN and SVGIG (reference sequence). This CDR3 is CAWIPGQISGNTIYF. The CDR3 DNA reads as TGTGCCTGGATTCCAGGACAGATCTCTGGAAACACCATATATTTT. Full variable domain (missing parts from reference TRBV30 and TRBJ1-3): SQTIHQWPATLVQPVGSPLSLECTVEGTSNPNLYWYRQAAGRGLQLLFYSVGIGQISSEVPQNLSASRPQDRQFILSSKKLLLSDSGFYLCAWIPGQISGNTIYFGEGSWLTVV.

The chain couples TRBV28 to TRBJ1-4, with 10 nucleotides matching TRBD1. The CDR3 consists of 16 residues. Per the germline V gene, CDR1 is MDHEN and CDR2 is SYDVKM. In DNA, the CDR3 is TGTGCGACCACACTAAGACAGGGGGCGGGTAATGAAAAACTGTTTTTT. Translating it yields CATTLRQGAGNEKLFF. The entire variable domain, with the rest obtained from reference TRBV28 and TRBJ1-4, is as follows: DVKVTQSSRYLVKRTGEKVFLECVQDMDHENMFWYRQDPGLGLRLIYFSYDVKMKEKGDIPEGYSVSREKKERFSLILESASTNQTSMYLCATTLRQGAGNEKLFFGSGTQLSVL.

A word on this clone: Distinct nucleotide sequences in the sample also encode this CDR3. The V call is TRBV19, the J call TRBJ2-7; D is possibly TRBD2 (7 bases). The CDR3 sequence is 13 residues long. V gave up 3 bases and J gave up 2 bases, with 8 bases separating them. CDR1 is LNHDA, CDR2 SQIVND, per germline (reference sequence). The chain's CDR3 is CASSMGGPYEQYF. The CDR3 DNA reads TGTGCCAGTAGTATGGGGGGGCCCTACGAGCAGTACTTC.

The chain carries TRBV5-4 and TRBJ2-2; D tentatively fits TRBD1 or TRBD2 (6 bases each). CDR1 and CDR2 (germline): SGHNT, YYREEE (reference sequence). The CDR3 has 16 residues. Trimming pared 7 bases from V and 2 bases from J, leaving 18 bases between. CDR3 sequence (DNA): TGTGCCAGCGGGAGGTCGGGGGCCGCCAACACCGGGGAGCTGTTTTTT. Its protein product is CASGRSGAANTGELFF. Variable domain in full (rest from reference TRBV5-4 and TRBJ2-2): ETGVTQSPTHLIKTRGQQVTLRCSSQSGHNTVSWYQQALGQGPQFIFQYYREEENGRGNFPPRFSGLQFPNYSSELNVNALELDDSALYLCASGRSGAANTGELFFGEGSRLTVL.

This clone was observed once. In DNA, the CDR3 is TGTGCCAGCGGAAACGGGGGGGGTCCCACAGATACGCAGTATTTT. Its translation: CASGNGGGPTDTQYF. The chain combines TRBV6-5 with TRBJ2-3, with 8 positions matching TRBD2. Germline CDR1 MNHEY, CDR2 SVGAGI. The CDR3 length is 15 residues. After removal of 8 bases from V and 2 bases from J, the junction contained 9 bases not matched to a gene.

This chain links TRBV25-1 with TRBJ1-3; D not certain. The germline CDR1 and CDR2 sequences are MGHDK and SYGVNS. The V end was cut by 6 bases, the J end by 1 base, with 10 bases between. The CDR3 loop spans 14 amino acids. The CDR3: CASSIGRSGNTIYF. The CDR3 bases are TGTGCCAGCAGCATTGGCAGATCTGGAAACACCATATATTTT.

This chain connects TRBV5-6 to TRBJ2-6, with D possibly TRBD2 on 5 matching bases. V was clipped by 2 bases and J by 0 bases, with 9 bases between them. Germline loops: CDR1 SGHDT, CDR2 YYEEEE. The CDR3 contains 16 residues. The CDR3 nucleotides read TGTGCCAGCAGCTTTACCCGGGGCTCTGGGGCCAACGTCCTGACTTTC. Protein sequence: CASSFTRGSGANVLTF.

This clone was counted once. The chain uses TRBV10-3 and TRBJ2-1; 11 nucleotides align to TRBD2. There are 21 residues in the CDR3. V lost 3 bases to trimming and J lost 2 bases; unmatched junction nucleotides: 18. From germline, CDR1 is ENHRY and CDR2 SYGVKD. The CDR3 DNA follows: TGTGCCATCAGTGACCCGAACGGACGCGGACTAGCGGGCGTGACCTACAATGAGCAGTTCTTC. Encoded protein: CAISDPNGRGLAGVTYNEQFF.

The chain links TRBV9 to TRBJ1-2; no definite D call. The length of the CDR3 is 15 residues. Germline V CDR1 and CDR2: SGDLS, YYNGEE. The ends were cut back, 0 bases at V and 1 base at J, with 10 bases in the middle. CDR3 nucleotides: TGTGCCAGCAGCGTAGCTAACACAAATAACTATGGCTACACCTTC. The encoded protein is CASSVANTNNYGYTF.